This paragraph covers one TCR beta chain sequence. A multiplex PCR was run with 60 Vbeta primers and 13 Jbeta primers. The repertoire was sequenced with immunoSEQ multiplex PCR; TCRdb's copy has only in-frame clones and lacks some. The sample lists roughly 120,000 clones, around 64% seen once, with 8.5% to 9.5% in the top ten. These data are taken from a study of cytomegalovirus exposure and HLA in healthy donors. V gave up 2 bases and J gave up 1 base; unmatched junction bases: 7. The CDR3 runs to 17 residues. Germline CDR1 and CDR2: LNHDA and SQIVND (reference sequence). The sequence was obtained from a man aged 25-45 years in good health and CMV-seropositive. The chain recombines TRBV19 with TRBJ1-1; 10 bases are shared with TRBD1. The sample comprised PBMCs. This CDR3 is CASSIPWTGGPNTEAFF. For the CDR3, the DNA is TGTGCCAGTAGTATACCCTGGACAGGGGGTCCGAACACTGAAGCTTTCTTT.